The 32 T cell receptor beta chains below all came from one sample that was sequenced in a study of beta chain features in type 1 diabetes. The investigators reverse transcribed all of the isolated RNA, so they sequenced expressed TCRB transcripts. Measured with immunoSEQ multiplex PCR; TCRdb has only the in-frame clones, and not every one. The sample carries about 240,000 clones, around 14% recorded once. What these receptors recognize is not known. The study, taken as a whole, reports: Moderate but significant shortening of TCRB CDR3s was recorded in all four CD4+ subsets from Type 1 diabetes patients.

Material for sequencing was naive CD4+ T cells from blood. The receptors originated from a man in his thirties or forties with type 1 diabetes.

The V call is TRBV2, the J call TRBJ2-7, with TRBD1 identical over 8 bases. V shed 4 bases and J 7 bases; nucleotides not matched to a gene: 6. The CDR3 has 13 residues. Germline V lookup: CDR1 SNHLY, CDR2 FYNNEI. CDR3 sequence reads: CASSVQGAWEQYF. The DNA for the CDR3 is TGTGCCAGCAGTGTCCAGGGGGCGTGGGAGCAGTACTTC.

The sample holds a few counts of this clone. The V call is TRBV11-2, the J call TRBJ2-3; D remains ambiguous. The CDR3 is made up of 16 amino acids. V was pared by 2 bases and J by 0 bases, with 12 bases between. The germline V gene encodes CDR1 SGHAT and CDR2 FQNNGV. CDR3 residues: CASSLFVQASTDTQYF. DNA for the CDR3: TGTGCCAGCAGCTTATTTGTCCAAGCTAGCACAGATACGCAGTATTTT.

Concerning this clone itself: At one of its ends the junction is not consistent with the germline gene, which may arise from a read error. The CDR3 sequence: CASSPQGPNLSF. The DNA for the CDR3 is TGTGCCAGCAGCCCCCAGGGGCCAAACCTCTCATTC. The chain combines TRBV9 with TRBJ1-2, with D maybe TRBD1 (6 bases). The CDR3 has 12 residues. Germline CDR1 SGDLS, CDR2 YYNGEE. Filled out from reference TRBV9 and TRBJ1-2, the complete variable domain reads DSGVTQTPKHLITATGQRVTLRCSPRSGDLSVYWYQQSLDQGLQFLIQYYNGEERAKGNILERFSAQQFPDLHSELNLSSLELGDSALYFCASSPQGPNLSFGSGTRLTVV.

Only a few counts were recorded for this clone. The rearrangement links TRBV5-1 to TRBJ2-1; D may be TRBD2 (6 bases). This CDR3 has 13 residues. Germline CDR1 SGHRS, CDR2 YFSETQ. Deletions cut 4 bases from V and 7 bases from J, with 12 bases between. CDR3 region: CASSPSAGNEQFF. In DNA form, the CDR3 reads TGCGCCAGCAGCCCCTCCGCGGGAAATGAGCAGTTCTTC.

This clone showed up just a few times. The CDR3 here is CATSREQGRREQPQHF. CDR3 bases: TGTGCCACCAGCAGAGAACAGGGTAGAAGGGAACAGCCCCAGCATTTT. The gene calls are TRBV15 and TRBJ1-5; D is perhaps TRBD1 (6 bases). This CDR3 is built from 16 residues. Germline V lookup: CDR1 LNHNV, CDR2 YYDKDF (reference sequence). V was cut by 0 bases and J by 7 bases, with 16 bases left in between.

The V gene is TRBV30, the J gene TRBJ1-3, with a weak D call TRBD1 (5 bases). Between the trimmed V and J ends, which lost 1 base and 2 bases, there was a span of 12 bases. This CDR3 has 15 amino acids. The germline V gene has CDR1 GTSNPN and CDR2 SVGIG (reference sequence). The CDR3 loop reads CAWSGGDSAGNTIYF. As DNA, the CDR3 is TGTGCCTGGAGTGGGGGGGATTCGGCTGGAAACACCATATATTTT.

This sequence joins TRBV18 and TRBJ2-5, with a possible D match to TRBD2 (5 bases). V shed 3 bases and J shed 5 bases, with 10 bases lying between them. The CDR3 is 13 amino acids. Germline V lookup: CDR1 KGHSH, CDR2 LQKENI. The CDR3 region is CASSPTGVETQYF. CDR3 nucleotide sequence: TGTGCCAGCTCACCCACCGGGGTGGAGACCCAGTACTTC.

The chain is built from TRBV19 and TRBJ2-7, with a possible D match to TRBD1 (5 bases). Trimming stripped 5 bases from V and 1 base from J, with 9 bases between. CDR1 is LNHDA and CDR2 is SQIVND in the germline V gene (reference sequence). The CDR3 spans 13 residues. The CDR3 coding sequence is TGTGCCAGTAGTGTCTCAGGGTCCTACGAGCAGTACTTC. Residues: CASSVSGSYEQYF. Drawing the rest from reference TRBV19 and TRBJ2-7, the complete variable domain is DGGITQSPKYLFRKEGQNVTLSCEQNLNHDAMYWYRQDPGQGLRLIYYSQIVNDFQKGDIAEGYSVSREKKESFPLTVTSAQKNPTAFYLCASSVSGSYEQYFGPGTRLTVT.

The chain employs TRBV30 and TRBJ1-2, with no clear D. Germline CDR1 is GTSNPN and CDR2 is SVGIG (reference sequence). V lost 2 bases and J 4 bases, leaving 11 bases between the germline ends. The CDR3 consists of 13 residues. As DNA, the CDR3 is TGTGCCTGGAGTCCGGGAGGAATCTATGGCTACACCTTC. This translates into CAWSPGGIYGYTF. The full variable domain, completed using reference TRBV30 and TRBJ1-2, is SQTIHQWPATLVQPVGSPLSLECTVEGTSNPNLYWYRQAAGRGLQLLFYSVGIGQISSEVPQNLSASRPQDRQFILSSKKLLLSDSGFYLCAWSPGGIYGYTFGSGTRLTVV.

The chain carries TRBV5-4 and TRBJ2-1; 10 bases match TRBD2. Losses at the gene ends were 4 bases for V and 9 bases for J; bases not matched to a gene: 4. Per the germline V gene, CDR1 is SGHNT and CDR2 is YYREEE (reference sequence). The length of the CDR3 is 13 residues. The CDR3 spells CASSQRLAGEQFF. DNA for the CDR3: TGTGCCAGCAGCCAAAGACTAGCGGGTGAGCAGTTCTTC.

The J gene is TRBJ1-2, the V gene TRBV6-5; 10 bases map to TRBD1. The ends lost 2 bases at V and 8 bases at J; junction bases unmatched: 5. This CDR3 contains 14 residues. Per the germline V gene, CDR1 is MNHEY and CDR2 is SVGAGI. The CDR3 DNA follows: TGTGCCAGCAGTTACGGGCTGGGACAGGGGGGCTACACCTTC. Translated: CASSYGLGQGGYTF.

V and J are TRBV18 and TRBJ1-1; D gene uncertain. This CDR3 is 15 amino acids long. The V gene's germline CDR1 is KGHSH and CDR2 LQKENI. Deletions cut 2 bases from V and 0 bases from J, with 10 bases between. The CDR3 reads CASSPSSAMNTEAFF. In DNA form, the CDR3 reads TGTGCCAGCTCACCATCGTCCGCTATGAACACTGAAGCTTTCTTT. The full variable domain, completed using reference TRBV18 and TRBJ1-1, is NAGVMQNPRHLVRRRGQEARLRCSPMKGHSHVYWYRQLPEEGLKFMVYLQKENIIDESGMPKERFSAEFPKEGPSILRIQQVVRGDSAAYFCASSPSSAMNTEAFFGQGTRLTVV.

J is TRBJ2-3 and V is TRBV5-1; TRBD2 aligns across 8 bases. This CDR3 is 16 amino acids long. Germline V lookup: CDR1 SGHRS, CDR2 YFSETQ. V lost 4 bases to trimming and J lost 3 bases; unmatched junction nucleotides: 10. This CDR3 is CASSPSWAGGTDTQYF. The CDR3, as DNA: TGCGCCAGCAGCCCCTCATGGGCGGGGGGAACAGATACGCAGTATTTT.

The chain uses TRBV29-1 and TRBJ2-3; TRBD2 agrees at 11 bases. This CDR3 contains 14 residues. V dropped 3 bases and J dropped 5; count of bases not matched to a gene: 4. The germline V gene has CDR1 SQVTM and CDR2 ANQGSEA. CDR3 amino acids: CSVEGLAAVDTQYF. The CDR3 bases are TGCAGCGTTGAGGGACTAGCGGCGGTAGATACGCAGTATTTT.

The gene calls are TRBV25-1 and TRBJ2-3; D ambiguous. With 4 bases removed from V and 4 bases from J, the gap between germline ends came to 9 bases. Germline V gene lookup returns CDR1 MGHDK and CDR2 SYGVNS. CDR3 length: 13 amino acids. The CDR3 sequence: CASSVLNADTQYF. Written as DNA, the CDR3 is TGTGCCAGCAGTGTGCTAAACGCAGATACGCAGTATTTT.

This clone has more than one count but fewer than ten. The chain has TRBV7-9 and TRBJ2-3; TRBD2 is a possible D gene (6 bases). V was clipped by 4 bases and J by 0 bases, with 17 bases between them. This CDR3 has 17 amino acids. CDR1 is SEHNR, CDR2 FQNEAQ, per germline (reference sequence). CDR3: CASSYRVLADSTDTQYF. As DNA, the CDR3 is TGTGCCAGCAGCTATCGGGTACTAGCCGATAGCACAGATACGCAGTATTTT. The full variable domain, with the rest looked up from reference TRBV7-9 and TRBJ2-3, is DTGVSQNPRHKITKRGQNVTFRCDPISEHNRLYWYRQTLGQGPEFLTYFQNEAQLEKSRLLSDRFSAERPKGSFSTLEIQRTEQGDSAMYLCASSYRVLADSTDTQYFGPGTRLTVL.

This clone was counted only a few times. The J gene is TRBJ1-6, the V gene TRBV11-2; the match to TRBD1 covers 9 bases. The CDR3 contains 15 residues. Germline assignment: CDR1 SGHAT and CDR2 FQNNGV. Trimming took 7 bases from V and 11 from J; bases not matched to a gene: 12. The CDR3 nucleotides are TGTGCCAGCACCGTCGCACAGGGGGCTATGACACCCCTCCACTTT. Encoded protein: CASTVAQGAMTPLHF. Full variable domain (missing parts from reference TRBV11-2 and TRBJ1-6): EAGVAQSPRYKIIEKRQSVAFWCNPISGHATLYWYQQILGQGPKLLIQFQNNGVVDDSQLPKDRFSAERLKGVDSTLKIQPAKLEDSAVYLCASTVAQGAMTPLHFGNGTRLTVT.

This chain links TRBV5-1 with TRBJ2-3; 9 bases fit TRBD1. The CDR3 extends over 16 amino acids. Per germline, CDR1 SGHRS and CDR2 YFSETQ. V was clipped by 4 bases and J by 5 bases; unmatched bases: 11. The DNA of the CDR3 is TGCGCCAGCAGCGTAGACTTACAGGGGGCTGGAGATACGCAGTATTTT. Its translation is CASSVDLQGAGDTQYF.

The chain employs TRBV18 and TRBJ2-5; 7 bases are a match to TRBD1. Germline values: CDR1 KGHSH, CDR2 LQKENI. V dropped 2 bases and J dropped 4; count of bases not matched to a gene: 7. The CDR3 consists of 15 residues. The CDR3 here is CASSPNTGVGETQYF. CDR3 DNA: TGTGCCAGCTCACCAAATACAGGGGTAGGAGAGACCCAGTACTTC.

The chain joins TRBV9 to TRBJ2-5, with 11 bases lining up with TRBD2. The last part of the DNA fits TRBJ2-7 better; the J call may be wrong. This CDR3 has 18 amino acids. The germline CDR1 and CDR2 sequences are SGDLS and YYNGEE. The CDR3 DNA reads TGTGCCAGCAGCGTAGGACCCTCCGTAGCGGGGGGGCCCTACGAGCAGTACTTC. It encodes CASSVGPSVAGGPYEQYF.

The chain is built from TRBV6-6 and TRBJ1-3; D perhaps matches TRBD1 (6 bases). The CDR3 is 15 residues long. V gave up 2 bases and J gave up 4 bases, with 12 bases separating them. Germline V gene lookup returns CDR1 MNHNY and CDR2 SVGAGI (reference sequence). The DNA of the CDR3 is TGTGCCAGCAGTTACATCGCAGGGGAAGGAAACACCATATATTTT. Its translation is CASSYIAGEGNTIYF.

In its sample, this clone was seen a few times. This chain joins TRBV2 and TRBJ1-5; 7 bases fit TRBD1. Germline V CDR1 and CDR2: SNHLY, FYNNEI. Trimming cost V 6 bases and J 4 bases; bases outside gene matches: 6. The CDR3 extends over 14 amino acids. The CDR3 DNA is TGTGCCAGCAGGGTGGACAGGACTAATCAGCCCCAGCATTTT. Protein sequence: CASRVDRTNQPQHF.

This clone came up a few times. DNA for the CDR3: TGTGCCAGCAGTTACGGCCGAACGGGGACCCAGTACTTC. Protein product: CASSYGRTGTQYF. The chain uses TRBV6-5 and TRBJ2-5; D gene unclear. This CDR3 is built from 13 residues. Germline CDR1 MNHEY, CDR2 SVGAGI. V was pared by 2 bases and J by 7 bases, with 11 bases between.

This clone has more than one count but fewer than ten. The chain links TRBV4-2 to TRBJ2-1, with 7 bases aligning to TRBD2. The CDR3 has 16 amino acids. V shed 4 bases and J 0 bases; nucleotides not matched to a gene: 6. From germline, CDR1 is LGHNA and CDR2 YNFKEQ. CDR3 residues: CASSPLAAISYNEQFF. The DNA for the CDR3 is TGTGCCAGCAGCCCGCTAGCGGCCATCTCCTACAATGAGCAGTTCTTC.

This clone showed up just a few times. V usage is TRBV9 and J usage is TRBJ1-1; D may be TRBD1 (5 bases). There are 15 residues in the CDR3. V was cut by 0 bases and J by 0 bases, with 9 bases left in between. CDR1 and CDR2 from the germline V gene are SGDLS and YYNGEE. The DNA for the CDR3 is TGTGCCAGCAGCGTAGGGACATCCATGAACACTGAAGCTTTCTTT. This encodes CASSVGTSMNTEAFF.

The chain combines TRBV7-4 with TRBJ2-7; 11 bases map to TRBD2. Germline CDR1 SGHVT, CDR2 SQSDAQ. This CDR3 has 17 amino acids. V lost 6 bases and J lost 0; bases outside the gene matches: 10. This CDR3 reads CASRGLAGGEVSYEQYF. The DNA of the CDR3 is TGTGCCAGCAGAGGCCTAGCGGGAGGCGAGGTCTCCTACGAGCAGTACTTC.

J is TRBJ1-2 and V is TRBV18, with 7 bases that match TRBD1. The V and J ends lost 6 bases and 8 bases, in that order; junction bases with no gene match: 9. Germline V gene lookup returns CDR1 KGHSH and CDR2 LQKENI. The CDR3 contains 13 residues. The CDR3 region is CASSLKGAQGYTF. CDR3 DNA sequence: TGTGCCAGCTCGCTCAAGGGGGCTCAGGGCTACACCTTC.

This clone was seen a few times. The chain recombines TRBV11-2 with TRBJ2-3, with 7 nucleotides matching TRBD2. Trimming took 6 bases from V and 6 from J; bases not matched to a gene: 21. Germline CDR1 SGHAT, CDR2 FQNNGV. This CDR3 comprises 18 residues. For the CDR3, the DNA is TGTGCCAGCAGTTCATTTTCGGGGGGTAGGGCGGCGTTGGATACGCAGTATTTT. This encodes CASSSFSGGRAALDTQYF.

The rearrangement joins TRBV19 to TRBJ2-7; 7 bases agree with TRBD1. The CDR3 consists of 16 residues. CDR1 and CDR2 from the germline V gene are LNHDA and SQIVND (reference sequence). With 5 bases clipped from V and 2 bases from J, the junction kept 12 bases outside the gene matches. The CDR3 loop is CASSHQAGTDPYEQYF. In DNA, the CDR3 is TGTGCCAGTAGTCACCAGGCCGGGACAGACCCCTACGAGCAGTACTTC.

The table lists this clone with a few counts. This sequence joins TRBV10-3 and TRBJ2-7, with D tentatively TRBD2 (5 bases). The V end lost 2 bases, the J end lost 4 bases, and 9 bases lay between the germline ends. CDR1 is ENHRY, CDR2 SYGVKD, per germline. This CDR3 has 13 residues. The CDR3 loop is CAISEGSGYEQYF. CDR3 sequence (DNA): TGTGCCATCAGTGAGGGGAGTGGGTACGAGCAGTACTTC.

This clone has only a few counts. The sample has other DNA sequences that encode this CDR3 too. In DNA form, the CDR3 reads TGTGCCAGCAGTTACTCCGGGACAGGGGTCTACGAGCAGTACTTC. It codes for CASSYSGTGVYEQYF. The chain joins TRBV6-6 to TRBJ2-7, with 10 bases lining up with TRBD1. The CDR3 is 15 amino acids. The germline V gene encodes CDR1 MNHNY and CDR2 SVGAGI (reference sequence). V trimming: 0 bases; J trimming: 3 bases; junction bases outside the gene matches: 2.

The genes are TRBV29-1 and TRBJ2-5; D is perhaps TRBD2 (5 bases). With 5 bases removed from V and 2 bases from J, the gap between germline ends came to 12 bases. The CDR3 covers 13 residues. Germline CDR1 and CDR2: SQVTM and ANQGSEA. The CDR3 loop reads CSVTRTDQETQYF. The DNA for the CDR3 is TGCAGCGTTACTAGGACTGATCAAGAGACCCAGTACTTC.